The next 11 T cell receptor beta chains were all read from a single sample in a study of T cells in Graves' hyperthyroidism and ophthalmopathy. Researchers took RNA transcripts and amplified the TCR beta CDR3 regions from them. The TCR CDR3 was amplified in a first-round RT-PCR using the HTBI primer set. TCRdb passed the multiplex PCR reads through MiXCR, listing each CDR3 protein once. This sample has about 760,000 distinct CDR3 sequences, with approximately 40% found just once. The sequenced sample was blood. These receptors were collected from a woman aged 40 to 50 with Graves' hyperthyroidism.

This clonotype was seen only once. This chain uses TRBV29-1 with TRBJ2-5, with D possibly TRBD1 on 6 matching bases. The J call may be wrong; the DNA end is better matched by TRBJ2-4. This CDR3 spans 13 amino acids. The germline CDR1 and CDR2 sequences are SQVTM and ANQGSEA. The CDR3 here is CSVASGAQNIQYF. DNA for the CDR3: TGCAGCGTTGCGTCAGGGGCTCAAAACATTCAGTACTTC.

This clonotype occurred many times. The chain has TRBV9 and TRBJ1-2; unclear D gene. CDR3 length equals 12 residues. Per the germline V gene, CDR1 is SGDLS and CDR2 is YYNGEE. The V end was cut by 5 bases, the J end by 8 bases, with 13 bases between. CDR3 sequence (DNA): TGTGCCAGCAGGCAAGACCGGGAGGGCTACACCTTC. Translation gives CASRQDREGYTF.

This clonotype was picked up many times. The chain joins TRBV20-1 to TRBJ1-1; D is ambiguous. Germline V gives CDR1 DFQATT, CDR2 SNEGSKA (reference sequence). V was trimmed by 0 bases and J by 1 base, leaving 6 bases between them. The CDR3 has 13 residues. The DNA for the CDR3 is TGCAGTGCTAGAGACGGACGGAACACTGAAGCTTTCTTT. This sequence encodes CSARDGRNTEAFF.

Only a few counts were recorded for this clonotype. The chain is built from TRBV15 and TRBJ1-4; 8 nucleotides line up with TRBD1. The length of the CDR3 is 16 residues. V lost 5 bases and J lost 7; bases outside the gene matches: 12. The germline CDR1 and CDR2 sequences are LNHNV and YYDKDF (reference sequence). CDR3 bases: TGTGCCACCAGCTCAGGGACCCAGGGGGCCAGTGAAAAACTGTTTTTT. It specifies CATSSGTQGASEKLFF.

This chain joins TRBV7-9 and TRBJ1-6; no clear D. The ends were cut back, 6 bases at V and 1 base at J, with 25 bases in the middle. CDR3 length equals 20 residues. The germline V gene encodes CDR1 SEHNR and CDR2 FQNEAQ (reference sequence). The CDR3 bases are TGTGCCAGCAGTCCCCCCGCCGAGGTGCCCCACGGATCCTATAATTCACCCCTCCACTTT. This codes for CASSPPAEVPHGSYNSPLHF. The full variable domain, with the rest looked up from reference TRBV7-9 and TRBJ1-6, is DTGVSQNPRHKITKRGQNVTFRCDPISEHNRLYWYRQTLGQGPEFLTYFQNEAQLEKSRLLSDRFSAERPKGSFSTLEIQRTEQGDSAMYLCASSPPAEVPHGSYNSPLHFGNGTRLTVT.

This clonotype was detected many times. This CDR3 is CASSQQGAETQYF. CDR3 nucleotides: TGCGCCAGCAGCCAACAGGGGGCAGAGACCCAGTACTTC. The chain carries TRBV4-1 and TRBJ2-5; 8 nucleotides agree with TRBD1. V dropped 2 bases and J dropped 4; count of bases not matched to a gene: 0. Germline V gene sequence: CDR1 MGHRA, CDR2 YSYEKL. The CDR3 has 13 residues.

The chain joins TRBV7-9 to TRBJ1-4; unclear D gene. From germline, CDR1 is SEHNR and CDR2 FQNEAQ (reference sequence). The CDR3 length is 16 residues. Trimming took off 3 bases at V and 2 bases at J, with 13 bases between the two ends. The CDR3: CASSLGGSATNEKLFF. CDR3 coding DNA: TGTGCCAGCAGCTTGGGAGGATCGGCGACTAATGAAAAACTGTTTTTT.

This clonotype was recorded many times. This chain links TRBV7-2 with TRBJ2-5; weak D call: TRBD2 (5 bases). The CDR3 has 15 amino acids. The germline V gene has CDR1 SGHTA and CDR2 FQGNSA. V dropped 2 bases and J dropped 5 bases, with 15 bases sitting between them. CDR3 protein: CASSLFSVGVETQYF. CDR3 coding DNA: TGTGCCAGCAGCTTATTCTCGGTCGGGGTTGAGACCCAGTACTTC.

This clonotype has just a few counts. This chain links TRBV2 with TRBJ2-5, with 10 bases matching TRBD2. The germline V gene has CDR1 SNHLY and CDR2 FYNNEI. Trimming cost V 6 bases and J 3 bases; bases outside gene matches: 13. CDR3 length: 17 amino acids. The CDR3 spells CASSLPRLAGVEETQYF. In DNA form, the CDR3 reads TGTGCCAGCAGCCTCCCCCGGCTAGCGGGAGTGGAAGAGACCCAGTACTTC.

This clonotype was seen more than once but under ten times. The V and J genes are TRBV12-3 or TRBV12-4 and TRBJ1-1, with TRBD1 matching over 7 bases. V trimming: 7 bases; J trimming: 10 bases; junction bases outside the gene matches: 18. This CDR3 comprises 15 residues. CDR3 sequence (DNA): TGTGCCAGCATCAAAGGCTGGGCAGGGGGTCTAGGAGCTTTCTTT. Protein product: CASIKGWAGGLGAFF.

V is TRBV9 and J is TRBJ1-6; perhaps TRBD1 as D (5 bases). V was cut by 0 bases and J by 4 bases, with 8 bases left in between. Germline CDR1 and CDR2: SGDLS and YYNGEE. CDR3 length: 15 residues. In DNA form, the CDR3 reads TGTGCCAGCAGCGTAGGTCCAGGGTATAATTCACCCCTCCACTTT. This gives the protein CASSVGPGYNSPLHF.